This record concerns one T cell receptor (beta chain) sequence. The data are from a study of T cell changes during pregnancy in multiple sclerosis. The repertoire was sequenced with immunoSEQ multiplex PCR; TCRdb's copy has only in-frame clones and lacks some. The table has over 25,000 clones, roughly 91% seen once; the top ten hold around 3.6%. The receptor was isolated from a female donor in good health, enrolled as a control in a pregnancy study. The sample here was CD8+ T cells from peripheral blood mononuclear cells, taken in the second trimester of pregnancy.

The CDR3: CASSRTGREANTEAFF. CDR3 nucleotide sequence: TGTGCCAGCAGCCGTACAGGGAGAGAGGCGAACACTGAAGCTTTCTTT. The chain is built from TRBV14 and TRBJ1-1, with a possible D match to TRBD1 (6 bases). Germline V CDR1 and CDR2: SGHDN, FVKESK. The CDR3 consists of 16 residues. Between the trimmed V and J ends, which lost 4 bases and 1 base, there was a span of 16 bases.